This T cell receptor beta chain was sequenced for a study of blood T cells in healthy people across ages. About this clonotype itself: Its antigen is as yet unknown.

A second about 7 to 11 cycle PCR used barcoded and J-beta primers. Each cDNA molecule, via a template-switch adaptor with 12 random nucleotides, was tagged. No fewer than 2.5 million CDR3-containing paired-end reads came from each sample. TCRdb ran MiXCR on the 5' RACE reads and lists one entry per CDR3 protein. This sample has about 1.4 million distinct CDR3 sequences; roughly 60% occur once, and the top ten carry under 8.5%. Study results and limitations: Estimated diversity, derived from one million T cells, was regarded as an underestimate. Older individuals had lower TCR beta diversity per million T cells (the decline was roughly linear).

The CDR3 runs to 15 residues. V gave up 3 bases and J gave up 5 bases, with 12 bases separating them. Germline V CDR1 and CDR2: SGHRS, YFSETQ. Source material: blood. The V and J genes are TRBV5-1 and TRBJ1-6; no clear D gene. This sequence originates from a young man in good health. CDR3 region: CASSSFNPNNSPLHF. As DNA, the CDR3 is TGCGCCAGCAGCTCATTCAACCCGAATAATTCACCCCTCCACTTT.